The next 6 T cell receptor beta chains were all read from a single sample in a study of shared clonotypes between healthy human individuals. Here immunoSEQ multiplex PCR was the method, and the copy in TCRdb shows in-frame clones only, minus some. This sample carries around 1.1 million clones, around 82% of them seen once, and the ten largest clones take 0.55% to 0.7%. The sequenced material came from memory CD4+ T cells from PBMCs. Subset: CD45RA-negative fraction. The receptors were sampled from a young man in good health. Some clones in this sample may be carry-over from other donors' samples.

V is TRBV27 and J is TRBJ1-6; no definite D call. Trimming pared 0 bases from V and 5 bases from J, leaving 11 bases between. The germline V gene encodes CDR1 MNHEY and CDR2 SMNVEV (reference sequence). CDR3 length: 16 residues. The CDR3 nucleotides read TGTGCCAGCAGTTTATCTGTGGCGGTCAATAATTCACCCCTCCACTTT. Translation: CASSLSVAVNNSPLHF.

For this clone: The same CDR3 can be traced to other DNA sequences in this sample. The CDR3 DNA is TGCGCCAGCAGCTTATCGGGGTACGAGCAGTACTTC. Amino acids: CASSLSGYEQYF. The chain links TRBV5-1 to TRBJ2-7, with D possibly being TRBD2 (5 bases). Germline lookup yields CDR1 SGHRS and CDR2 YFSETQ. V was trimmed by 2 bases and J by 4 bases, leaving 7 bases between them. This CDR3 is built from 12 residues.

The chain combines TRBV5-6 with TRBJ1-1, with D unclear. Trimming pared 0 bases from V and 7 bases from J, leaving 16 bases between. The germline V gene encodes CDR1 SGHDT and CDR2 YYEEEE. There are 15 residues in the CDR3. The CDR3 DNA reads TGTGCCAGCAGCTTGGCAATACGGGATACGGGTGAAGCTTTCTTT. Encoded protein: CASSLAIRDTGEAFF.

This chain uses TRBV30 with TRBJ2-3, with D perhaps matching TRBD1 (6 bases). The V gene's germline CDR1 is GTSNPN and CDR2 SVGIG (reference sequence). The CDR3 runs 17 residues. The V and J ends lost 1 base and 2 bases respectively, with 19 bases between them. The CDR3, as DNA: TGTGCCTGGAGTGGAACTGATATTTGGGGGCTCACAGATACGCAGTATTTT. As protein: CAWSGTDIWGLTDTQYF.

As concerns this clone: Other DNA sequences from this sample encode an identical CDR3 as well. The rearrangement uses TRBV4-2 and TRBJ1-1; the D gene is possibly TRBD1 (6 bases). The CDR3 length is 15 residues. The germline V gene has CDR1 LGHNA and CDR2 YNFKEQ. V lost 0 bases, J lost 3 bases, and 11 bases lay in between. CDR3 residues: CASSQDGRGDTEAFF. The CDR3 DNA reads TGTGCCAGCAGCCAAGACGGGAGGGGGGACACTGAAGCTTTCTTT.

This clone showed up just once. A read error is possible here, since a much larger clone lies one base away. The same CDR3 can be traced to other DNA sequences in this sample. The V call is TRBV7-9, the J call TRBJ1-1; tentative D call: TRBD1 (5 bases). This CDR3 region has 13 residues. Germline loops: CDR1 SEHNR, CDR2 FQNEAQ (reference sequence). V was clipped by 3 bases and J by 3 bases, with 8 bases between them. The CDR3 sequence is CASSLTGDTEAFF. As DNA, the CDR3 is TGTGCCAGCAGCTTGACGGGGGACACTGAAGCTTTCTTT.